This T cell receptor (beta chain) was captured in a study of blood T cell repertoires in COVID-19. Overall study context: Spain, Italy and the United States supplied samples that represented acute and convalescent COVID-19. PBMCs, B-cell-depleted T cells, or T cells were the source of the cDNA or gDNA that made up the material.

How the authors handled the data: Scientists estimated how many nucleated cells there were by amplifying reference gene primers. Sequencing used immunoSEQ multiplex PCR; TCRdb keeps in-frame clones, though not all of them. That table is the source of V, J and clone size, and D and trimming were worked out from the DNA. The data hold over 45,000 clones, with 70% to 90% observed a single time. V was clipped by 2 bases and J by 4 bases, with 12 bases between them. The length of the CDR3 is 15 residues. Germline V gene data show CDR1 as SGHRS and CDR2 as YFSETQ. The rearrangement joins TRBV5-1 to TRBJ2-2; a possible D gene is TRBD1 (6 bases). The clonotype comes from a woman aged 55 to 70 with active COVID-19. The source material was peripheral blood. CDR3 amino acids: CASSFEQGGTGELFF. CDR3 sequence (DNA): TGCGCCAGCAGCTTTGAACAGGGCGGCACCGGGGAGCTGTTTTTT.